A single T cell receptor (beta chain) is shown here with its context. This record belongs to a study of T cells in tuberculosis. Sequencing was performed with immunoSEQ multiplex PCR; in TCRdb, only in-frame clones are kept and a portion is missing. The sample has fewer than 40,000 clones, roughly 94% seen once; the top ten hold approximately 8%. Germline V gene data show CDR1 as SNHLY and CDR2 as FYNNEI. This CDR3 is built from 16 residues. V shed 4 bases and J 7 bases; nucleotides not matched to a gene: 9. This clonotype originated in a donor between 5 and 29 years old with latent tuberculosis or without tuberculosis infection. The V call is TRBV2, the J call TRBJ2-1, with 11 nucleotides matching TRBD2. The sample was PBMCs. CDR3 bases: TGTGCCAGCAGTGTTAGCGGGAGGGGGGGAGATAATGAGCAGTTCTTC. Protein: CASSVSGRGGDNEQFF.